One and the same sample provided the 21 T cell receptor beta chains below, sequenced in a study of blood T cell repertoires in COVID-19 (dated by TCRdb to 2018 to 2020). Library preparation employed the immunoSEQ multiplex PCR assay. Here the immuneACCESS table is served through TCRdb, limited to in-frame sequences with V and J called. Missing clones are a known gap in these copies; in checked studies unresolved V genes cover under half, and the rest lacks a known reason. The table for this sample lists about 200,000 clones; 70% to 90% of them were counted only once. Around 0.93% of the sample comes from the top ten. Sequencing used peripheral blood. The receptor set was obtained from a man aged 60 to 75 with COVID-19, enrolled during active disease.

The chain couples TRBV11-2 to TRBJ2-1; 14 nucleotides line up with TRBD2. This CDR3 region has 16 residues. The trim removed 6 bases at V and 10 bases at J, leaving 11 bases unmatched. Germline loops: CDR1 SGHAT, CDR2 FQNNGV. The CDR3: CASSPPGLAGVSEQFF. The CDR3 bases are TGTGCCAGCAGTCCTCCGGGACTAGCGGGAGTAAGCGAGCAGTTCTTC. The full variable domain, in which reference TRBV11-2 and TRBJ2-1 provide the parts outside the CDR3, is EAGVAQSPRYKIIEKRQSVAFWCNPISGHATLYWYQQILGQGPKLLIQFQNNGVVDDSQLPKDRFSAERLKGVDSTLKIQPAKLEDSAVYLCASSPPGLAGVSEQFFGPGTRLTVL.

The chain is built from TRBV7-9 and TRBJ2-3; 9 bases are shared with TRBD1. Germline V gene data show CDR1 as SEHNR and CDR2 as FQNEAQ (reference sequence). After removal of 3 bases from V and 3 bases from J, the junction contained 4 bases not matched to a gene. CDR3 length: 15 residues. The CDR3 spells CASSFRQGGTDTQYF. The CDR3 DNA sequence: TGTGCCAGCAGCTTTAGACAGGGGGGGACAGATACGCAGTATTTT.

The gene calls are TRBV9 and TRBJ1-2; D uncertain. Germline V lookup: CDR1 SGDLS, CDR2 YYNGEE. Between the trimmed V and J ends, which lost 3 bases and 5 bases, there was a span of 14 bases. CDR3 length equals 14 residues. The DNA of the CDR3 is TGTGCCAGCAGCGAGATCCCCTCCGGGTATGGCTACACCTTC. Its translation is CASSEIPSGYGYTF.

V gene TRBV3-1 (or the pseudogene TRBV3-2) combines with J gene TRBJ1-1, with TRBD1 matching over 10 bases. The CDR3 spans 15 residues. Per the germline V gene, CDR1 is LGHDT and CDR2 is YNNKEL (reference sequence). Trimming removed 4 bases from V and 6 bases from J; junction bases left unmatched: 8. The CDR3 nucleotides are TGTGCCAGCAGCCTCCTGGGGGACAGGGGATCTGAAGCTTTCTTT. It is translated as CASSLLGDRGSEAFF.

The V gene is TRBV5-1, the J gene TRBJ1-1; 8 bases fit TRBD1. Germline V gene sequence: CDR1 SGHRS, CDR2 YFSETQ. The CDR3 extends over 13 amino acids. Losses at the gene ends were 4 bases for V and 6 bases for J; bases not matched to a gene: 5. The CDR3 here is CASSQGAPAEAFF. CDR3 sequence (DNA): TGCGCCAGCAGCCAGGGGGCGCCGGCTGAAGCTTTCTTT.

The chain employs TRBV30 and TRBJ1-2, with a tentative D call TRBD1 (5 bases). Per the germline V gene, CDR1 is GTSNPN and CDR2 is SVGIG (reference sequence). Trimming removed 2 bases from V and 2 bases from J, with 12 bases in between. CDR3 length: 14 residues. CDR3 sequence (DNA): TGTGCCTGGAGTCCCAACCGGGGGAACTATGGCTACACCTTC. Translating gives CAWSPNRGNYGYTF.

The rearrangement joins TRBV9 to TRBJ2-1; no reliable D call. V shed 1 base and J shed 1 base, with 6 bases lying between them. The CDR3 spans 14 residues. Germline CDR1 is SGDLS and CDR2 is YYNGEE. DNA for the CDR3: TGTGCCAGCAGCGTAACTCCATCCTACAATGAGCAGTTCTTC. This encodes CASSVTPSYNEQFF.

The chain recombines TRBV2 with TRBJ2-3, with D unclear. Germline CDR1 is SNHLY and CDR2 is FYNNEI. The V gene lost 0 bases and the J gene lost 4 bases, with 8 bases spanning the gap. This CDR3 contains 14 residues. The CDR3, as DNA: TGTGCCAGCAGTGAAGCGGCCTTCGCAGATACGCAGTATTTT. It encodes CASSEAAFADTQYF.

Only a few counts were recorded for this clone. The CDR3 region is CATSGNLNYEQYF. CDR3 nucleotide sequence: TGTGCCACCTCGGGAAATCTGAACTACGAGCAGTACTTC. The chain carries TRBV6-5 and TRBJ2-7; D is possibly TRBD2 (5 bases). The CDR3 is made up of 13 amino acids. Deletions cut 10 bases from V and 3 bases from J, with 16 bases between. Germline V gene sequence: CDR1 MNHEY, CDR2 SVGAGI.

The chain joins TRBV2 to TRBJ1-2; no clear D. The V end lost 0 bases, the J end lost 4 bases, and 6 bases lay between the germline ends. CDR1 and CDR2 from the germline V gene are SNHLY and FYNNEI. The CDR3 has 13 amino acids. The CDR3 reads CASSEARVYGYTF. The CDR3 DNA follows: TGTGCCAGCAGTGAAGCCCGGGTCTATGGCTACACCTTC.

The chain has TRBV25-1 and TRBJ1-2; D possibly corresponds to TRBD1 (6 bases). This CDR3 spans 14 amino acids. The germline V and J ends were trimmed by 4 bases and 8 bases, with 17 bases remaining between them. Germline V gene sequence: CDR1 MGHDK, CDR2 SYGVNS. CDR3 DNA: TGTGCCAGCAGTGGGGGATACAGGGTACAGGGCTACACCTTC. Translating it yields CASSGGYRVQGYTF.

The rearrangement joins TRBV7-8 to TRBJ2-6; D perhaps matches TRBD1 (6 bases). V shed 4 bases and J shed 3 bases, with 10 bases lying between them. This CDR3 spans 15 amino acids. The germline V gene encodes CDR1 SGHVS and CDR2 FQNEAQ. DNA of the CDR3: TGTGCCAGCAGCTACAGGGTTGGTGGGGCCAACGTCCTGACTTTC. Protein sequence: CASSYRVGGANVLTF.

The chain recombines TRBV24-1 with TRBJ1-2; 8 bases line up with TRBD1. The J segment lost 2 bases and the V segment lost 5 bases, leaving 3 bases of the junction unmatched. Per the germline V gene, CDR1 is KGHDR and CDR2 is SFDVKD. The CDR3 covers 14 residues. CDR3 in amino acids: CATSVNRGNYGYTF. The CDR3 nucleotides read TGTGCCACCAGTGTAAACAGGGGGAACTATGGCTACACCTTC.

CDR3 in amino acids: CASSLGEVPSEQYF. The CDR3 DNA follows: TGCGCCAGCAGCTTGGGGGAGGTCCCCTCCGAGCAGTACTTC. The chain combines TRBV5-1 with TRBJ2-7; TRBD2 is a possible D gene (6 bases). The CDR3 consists of 14 residues. V lost 0 bases, J lost 6 bases, and 13 bases lay in between. Germline loops: CDR1 SGHRS, CDR2 YFSETQ.

This chain links TRBV19 with TRBJ1-5; no clear D gene. Germline assignment: CDR1 LNHDA and CDR2 SQIVND (reference sequence). CDR3 length: 13 amino acids. V lost 0 bases to trimming and J lost 7 bases, with 7 bases between them. The DNA for the CDR3 is TGTGCCAGTAGTATAGATGCGGGACAGCCCCAGCATTTT. It encodes CASSIDAGQPQHF. The complete variable domain, with remaining parts taken from reference TRBV19 and TRBJ1-5, reads DGGITQSPKYLFRKEGQNVTLSCEQNLNHDAMYWYRQDPGQGLRLIYYSQIVNDFQKGDIAEGYSVSREKKESFPLTVTSAQKNPTAFYLCASSIDAGQPQHFGDGTRLSIL.

The chain recombines TRBV7-9 with TRBJ1-2, with D hard to call. There are 13 residues in the CDR3. Germline V gene lookup returns CDR1 SEHNR and CDR2 FQNEAQ (reference sequence). The ends were cut back, 5 bases at V and 6 bases at J, with 13 bases in the middle. This chain's CDR3 is CASSPQRGDGYTF. CDR3 bases: TGTGCCAGCAGCCCCCAGCGGGGAGATGGCTACACCTTC.

The genes are TRBV2 and TRBJ2-1, with D possibly matching TRBD1 (6 bases). The V end was cut by 2 bases, the J end by 8 bases, with 16 bases between. The V gene's germline CDR1 is SNHLY and CDR2 FYNNEI. The CDR3 runs 15 residues. The CDR3 reads CASSERGSPWDEQFF. Here the CDR3 DNA reads TGTGCCAGCAGTGAAAGGGGGTCCCCATGGGATGAGCAGTTCTTC. The whole variable domain, remainder taken from reference TRBV2 and TRBJ2-1, is EPEVTQTPSHQVTQMGQEVILRCVPISNHLYFYWYRQILGQKVEFLVSFYNNEISEKSEIFDDQFSVERPDGSNFTLKIRSTKLEDSAMYFCASSERGSPWDEQFFGPGTRLTVL.

This rearrangement joins TRBV6-5 to TRBJ1-2; 11 bases are shared with TRBD1. The CDR3 has 14 amino acids. V shed 10 bases, J shed 6 bases, and the junction held 10 bases outside the gene matches. The germline CDR1 and CDR2 sequences are MNHEY and SVGAGI. The CDR3 is CATLDRGRYNGYTF. The DNA for the CDR3 is TGTGCCACCTTGGACAGGGGGCGGTATAATGGCTACACCTTC.

The V call is TRBV28, the J call TRBJ2-6, with TRBD1 as a possible D gene (6 bases). Trimming left V 7 bases short and J 4 bases short, with 8 bases between. This CDR3 is 13 amino acids long. Germline CDR1 is MDHEN and CDR2 is SYDVKM. The CDR3 sequence: CASTGAGANVLTF. As DNA, the CDR3 is TGTGCCAGCACAGGGGCAGGGGCCAACGTCCTGACTTTC.

The chain joins TRBV7-2 to TRBJ1-5, with D possibly matching TRBD1 (5 bases). Trimming removed 5 bases from V and 5 bases from J, with 10 bases in between. This CDR3 region has 13 residues. Per the germline V gene, CDR1 is SGHTA and CDR2 is FQGNSA. CDR3 in DNA: TGTGCCAGCAGCCCGAGCAGGGATCAGCCCCAGCATTTT. This sequence encodes CASSPSRDQPQHF.

The chain combines TRBV12-5 with TRBJ1-2; 8 nucleotides line up with TRBD1. The V segment lost 1 base and the J segment 4 bases; nucleotides outside the gene matches: 5. CDR1 LGHNT and CDR2 FRNRAP come from the germline V gene. The CDR3 consists of 15 residues. CDR3 sequence: CASGLGTGGTYGYTF. CDR3 DNA: TGTGCTAGTGGTTTGGGTACAGGGGGAACCTATGGCTACACCTTC.